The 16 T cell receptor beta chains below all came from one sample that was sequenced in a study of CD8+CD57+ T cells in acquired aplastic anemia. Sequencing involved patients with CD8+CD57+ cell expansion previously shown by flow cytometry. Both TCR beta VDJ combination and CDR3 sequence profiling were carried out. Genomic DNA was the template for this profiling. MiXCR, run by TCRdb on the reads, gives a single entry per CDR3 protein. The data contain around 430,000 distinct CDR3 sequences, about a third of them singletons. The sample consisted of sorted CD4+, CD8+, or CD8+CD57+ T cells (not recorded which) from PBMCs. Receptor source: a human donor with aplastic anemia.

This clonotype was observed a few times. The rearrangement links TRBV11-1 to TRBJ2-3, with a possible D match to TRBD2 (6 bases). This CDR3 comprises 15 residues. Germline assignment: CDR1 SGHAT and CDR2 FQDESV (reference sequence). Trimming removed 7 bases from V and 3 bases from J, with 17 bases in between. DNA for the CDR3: TGTGCCAGCACCGTGGCGGGTGCGGGGACAGATACGCAGTATTTT. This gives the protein CASTVAGAGTDTQYF.

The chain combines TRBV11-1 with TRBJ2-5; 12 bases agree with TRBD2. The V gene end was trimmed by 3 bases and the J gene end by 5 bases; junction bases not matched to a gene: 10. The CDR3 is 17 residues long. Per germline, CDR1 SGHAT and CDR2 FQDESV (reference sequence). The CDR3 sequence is CASSFGLAGGPTETQYF. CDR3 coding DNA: TGTGCCAGCAGCTTTGGGCTAGCGGGGGGGCCGACGGAGACCCAGTACTTC.

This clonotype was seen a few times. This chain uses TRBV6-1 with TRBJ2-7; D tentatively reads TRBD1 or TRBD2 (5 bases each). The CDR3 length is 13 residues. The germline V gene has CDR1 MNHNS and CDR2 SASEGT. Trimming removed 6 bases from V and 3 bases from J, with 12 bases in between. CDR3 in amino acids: CASSGTGFYEQYF. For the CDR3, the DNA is TGTGCCAGCAGCGGGACGGGGTTCTACGAGCAGTACTTC.

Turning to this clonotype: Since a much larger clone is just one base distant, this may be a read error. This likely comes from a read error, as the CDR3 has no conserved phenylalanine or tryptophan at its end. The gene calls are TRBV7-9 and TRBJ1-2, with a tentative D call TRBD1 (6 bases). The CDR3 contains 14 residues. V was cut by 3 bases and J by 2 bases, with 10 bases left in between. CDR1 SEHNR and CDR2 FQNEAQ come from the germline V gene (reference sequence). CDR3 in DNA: TGTGCCAGCAGCTTCGGACAGAGAAACTATGGCTACACCCTC. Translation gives CASSFGQRNYGYTL.

CDR3 bases: TGCAGTGCTAGAGACCCCTCGACTAGCGGGAGGGCGAGGGATACGCAGTATTTT. Translated: CSARDPSTSGRARDTQYF. The V and J genes are TRBV20-1 and TRBJ2-3; 14 bases map to TRBD2. The CDR3 has 18 residues. With 0 bases clipped from V and 6 bases from J, the junction kept 11 bases outside the gene matches. Germline assignment: CDR1 DFQATT and CDR2 SNEGSKA (reference sequence).

CDR3 residues: CASSWTGDMNTEAFF. DNA for the CDR3: TGTGCCAGCAGCTGGACCGGGGACATGAACACTGAAGCTTTCTTT. The rearrangement links TRBV5-4 to TRBJ1-1; perhaps TRBD1 as D (6 bases). V was clipped by 3 bases and J by 0 bases, with 12 bases between them. The CDR3 consists of 15 residues. Germline V gene sequence: CDR1 SGHNT, CDR2 YYREEE (reference sequence). Full variable domain (rest looked up from reference TRBV5-4 and TRBJ1-1): ETGVTQSPTHLIKTRGQQVTLRCSSQSGHNTVSWYQQALGQGPQFIFQYYREEENGRGNFPPRFSGLQFPNYSSELNVNALELDDSALYLCASSWTGDMNTEAFFGQGTRLTVV.

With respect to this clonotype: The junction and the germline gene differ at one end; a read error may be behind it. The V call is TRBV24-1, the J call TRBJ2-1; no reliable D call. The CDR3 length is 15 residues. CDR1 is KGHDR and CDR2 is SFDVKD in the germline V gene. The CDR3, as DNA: TGTGCCAGCAGTTACTCCCCGGGCGTTACCAATGAGCAGTTCTTC. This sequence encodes CASSYSPGVTNEQFF.

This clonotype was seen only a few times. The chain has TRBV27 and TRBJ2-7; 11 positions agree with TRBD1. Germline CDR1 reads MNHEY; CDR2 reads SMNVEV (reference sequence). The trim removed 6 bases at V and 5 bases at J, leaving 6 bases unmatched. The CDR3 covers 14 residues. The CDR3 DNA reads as TGTGCCAGCAGCCGGACAGGGGGCATCGACGAGCAGTACTTC. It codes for CASSRTGGIDEQYF.

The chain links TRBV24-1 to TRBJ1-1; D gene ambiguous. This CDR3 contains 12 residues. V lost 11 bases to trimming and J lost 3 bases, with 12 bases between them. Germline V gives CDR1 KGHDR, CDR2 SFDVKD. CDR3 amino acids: CASSKGDTEAFF. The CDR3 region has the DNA TGTGCCAGCTCTAAGGGAGACACTGAAGCTTTCTTT.

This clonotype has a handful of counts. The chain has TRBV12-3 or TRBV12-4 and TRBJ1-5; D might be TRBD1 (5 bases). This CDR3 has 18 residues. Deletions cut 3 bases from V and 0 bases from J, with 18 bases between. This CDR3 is CASSFTRTTGVSNQPQHF. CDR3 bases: TGTGCCAGCAGTTTTACCCGAACTACAGGCGTTAGCAATCAGCCCCAGCATTTT.

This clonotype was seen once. CDR3 bases: TGCAGCGGACGGGGGGCGAATCAGCCCCAGCATTTT. This gives the protein CSGRGANQPQHF. The V gene is TRBV29-1, the J gene TRBJ1-5, with a weak D call TRBD1 (6 bases). Per the germline V gene, CDR1 is SQVTM and CDR2 is ANQGSEA. The length of the CDR3 is 12 residues. The V and J ends lost 7 bases and 4 bases respectively, with 11 bases between them.

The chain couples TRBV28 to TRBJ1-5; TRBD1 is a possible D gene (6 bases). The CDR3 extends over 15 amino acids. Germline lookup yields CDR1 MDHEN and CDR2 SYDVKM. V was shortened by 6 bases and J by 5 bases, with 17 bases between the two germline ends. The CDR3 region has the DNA TGTGCCAGCAGGAAACCGGGACAAAAACATCAGCCCCAGCATTTT. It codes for CASRKPGQKHQPQHF.

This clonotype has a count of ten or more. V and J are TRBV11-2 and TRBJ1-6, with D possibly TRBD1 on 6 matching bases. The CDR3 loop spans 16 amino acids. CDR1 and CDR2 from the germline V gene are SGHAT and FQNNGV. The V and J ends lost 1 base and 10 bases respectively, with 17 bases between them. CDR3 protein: CASSLGGRQRTSPLHF. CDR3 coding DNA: TGTGCCAGCAGCTTAGGGGGGCGACAACGAACGTCACCCCTCCACTTT.

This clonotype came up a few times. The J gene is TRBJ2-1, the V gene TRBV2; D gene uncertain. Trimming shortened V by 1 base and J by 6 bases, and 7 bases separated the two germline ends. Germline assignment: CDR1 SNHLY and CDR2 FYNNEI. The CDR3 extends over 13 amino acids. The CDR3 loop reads CASSEETGNEQFF. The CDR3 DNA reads TGTGCCAGCAGTGAAGAGACTGGCAATGAGCAGTTCTTC. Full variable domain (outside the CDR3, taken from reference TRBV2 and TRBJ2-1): EPEVTQTPSHQVTQMGQEVILRCVPISNHLYFYWYRQILGQKVEFLVSFYNNEISEKSEIFDDQFSVERPDGSNFTLKIRSTKLEDSAMYFCASSEETGNEQFFGPGTRLTVL.

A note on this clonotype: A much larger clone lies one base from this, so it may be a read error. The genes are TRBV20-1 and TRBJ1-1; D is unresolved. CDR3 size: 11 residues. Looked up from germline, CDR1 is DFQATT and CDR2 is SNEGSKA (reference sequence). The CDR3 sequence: CSSRSNTEASF. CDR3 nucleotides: TGCAGTAGTCGGTCAAACACTGAAGCTTCCTTT.

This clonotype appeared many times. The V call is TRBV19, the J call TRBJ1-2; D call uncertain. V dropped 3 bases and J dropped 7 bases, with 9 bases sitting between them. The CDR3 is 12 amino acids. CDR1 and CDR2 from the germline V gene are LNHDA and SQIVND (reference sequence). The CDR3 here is CASSIAESGYTF. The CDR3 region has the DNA TGTGCCAGTAGTATTGCGGAAAGTGGCTACACCTTC.